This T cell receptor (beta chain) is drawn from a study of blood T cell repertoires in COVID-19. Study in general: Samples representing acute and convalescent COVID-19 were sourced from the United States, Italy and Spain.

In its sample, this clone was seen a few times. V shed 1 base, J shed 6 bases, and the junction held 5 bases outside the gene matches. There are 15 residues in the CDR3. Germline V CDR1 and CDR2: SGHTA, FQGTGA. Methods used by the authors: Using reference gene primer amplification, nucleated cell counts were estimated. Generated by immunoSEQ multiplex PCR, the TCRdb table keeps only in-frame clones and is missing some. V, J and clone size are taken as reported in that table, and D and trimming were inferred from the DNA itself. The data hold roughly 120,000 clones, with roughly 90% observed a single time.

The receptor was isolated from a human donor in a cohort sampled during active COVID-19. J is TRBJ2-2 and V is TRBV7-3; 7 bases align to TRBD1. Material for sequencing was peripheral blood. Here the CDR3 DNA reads TGTGCCAGCAGCTTAAAAGGGCAGGGGGCCGGGGAGCTGTTTTTT. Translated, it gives CASSLKGQGAGELFF. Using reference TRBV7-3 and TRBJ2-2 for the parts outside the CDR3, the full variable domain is GAGVSQTPSNKVTEKGKYVELRCDPISGHTALYWYRQSLGQGPEFLIYFQGTGAADDSGLPNDRFFAVRPEGSVSTLKIQRTERGDSAVYLCASSLKGQGAGELFFGEGSRLTVL.